This T cell receptor beta chain emerged from a study of blood T cell repertoires in COVID-19. Sequenced by immunoSEQ multiplex PCR; TCRdb stores in-frame clones only, minus some. This sample has around 300,000 clones, with roughly 86% found just once. Germline V gene lookup returns CDR1 MDHEN and CDR2 SYDVKM. CDR3 size: 19 residues. The ends were cut back, 7 bases at V and 12 bases at J, with 34 bases in the middle. This TCR was recovered from a woman aged 18 to 35 who had recovered from COVID-19. The V gene is TRBV28, the J gene TRBJ1-6; D perhaps matches TRBD1 (6 bases). Source material: PBMCs or T cells enriched from blood (not recorded which). The CDR3 spells CASNVYSERGSGTFGPLHF. CDR3 sequence (DNA): TGTGCCAGCAACGTATACAGTGAAAGGGGGAGCGGGACCTTTGGACCCCTCCACTTT.